These T cell receptor beta chains were read from a single sample in a study of T cell responses to AZD1222 COVID-19 vaccine. TCRdb's copy holds only in-frame clones and misses some; the assay was immunoSEQ multiplex PCR. The table includes over 45,000 clones, 75% to 90% detected once. This sample comprised peripheral blood, obtained 28 days after the second AZD1222 dose. The receptors derive from an adult who received the AZD1222 COVID-19 vaccine. Each CDR3 is given with its conserved first and last residue. D genes are given only for firm matches. Rows give clone size only sometimes, using once, few, many, or a class for an expanded clone.

v_call	clone_size	d_call	j_call	cdr3_aa	cdr3_nt
TRBV5-6	.	.	TRBJ1-2	CASSQGKGGYTF	TGTGCCAGCAGCCAGGGGAAAGGCGGCTACACCTTC
TRBV28	.	.	TRBJ2-7	CASSLVVGEQYF	TGTGCCAGCAGTCTAGTAGTGGGCGAGCAGTACTTC
TRBV9	.	TRBD1	TRBJ1-5	CASSVGQGDGNQPQHF	TGTGCCAGCAGCGTAGGTCAGGGGGACGGCAATCAGCCCCAGCATTTT
TRBV7-3	.	TRBD1	TRBJ1-2	CASSLQGTGMGGYTF	TGTGCCAGCAGCTTACAAGGGACAGGGATGGGAGGCTACACCTTC
TRBV7-2	.	TRBD1	TRBJ2-2	CASRNILPGTGDTGELFF	TGTGCCAGCAGAAATATCTTACCGGGAACAGGGGACACCGGGGAGCTGTTTTTT
TRBV5-6	.	TRBD2	TRBJ2-7	CASSQTSGRPYEQYF	TGTGCCAGCAGCCAAACTAGCGGCCGCCCTTACGAGCAGTACTTC
TRBV6-5	.	TRBD1	TRBJ1-5	CASSSDRDQPQHF	TGTGCCAGCAGCTCGGACAGGGATCAGCCCCAGCATTTT
TRBV5-8	.	.	TRBJ2-2	CASSFKRRYTGELFF	TGTGCCAGCAGCTTCAAACGCCGCTACACCGGGGAGCTGTTTTTT
TRBV2	.	TRBD1	TRBJ1-2	CASNKDRGANYGYTF	TGTGCCAGCAATAAAGACAGGGGAGCTAACTATGGCTACACCTTC
TRBV19	once	.	TRBJ2-7	CASSPEGVNEQYF	TGTGCCAGTAGTCCCGAGGGGGTAAACGAGCAGTACTTC
TRBV28	.	.	TRBJ1-1	CASSPPGRGVSEAFF	TGTGCCAGCAGCCCCCCCGGGAGGGGTGTCTCTGAAGCTTTCTTT
TRBV5-1	.	.	TRBJ2-2	CASRVQGNTGELFF	TGCGCCAGCAGGGTTCAGGGGAACACCGGGGAGCTGTTTTTT
TRBV6-2/TRBV6-3	.	.	TRBJ2-2	CASSYSTGTSNTGELFF	TGTGCCAGCAGTTACTCAACCGGTACCTCGAACACCGGGGAGCTGTTTTTT
TRBV23-1	once	.	TRBJ1-1	CASSQSREAPKGQCRTEAFF	TGCGCCAGCAGTCAATCTCGGGAGGCCCCCAAAGGGCAGTGTCGCACTGAAGCTTTCTTT
TRBV9	.	.	TRBJ2-4	CASSVEGLGPKNIQYF	TGTGCCAGCAGCGTAGAAGGTTTGGGCCCCAAAAACATTCAGTACTTC
TRBV19	.	.	TRBJ2-7	CASSIEANYEQYF	TGTGCCAGTAGTATCGAGGCCAACTACGAGCAGTACTTC
TRBV7-2	.	.	TRBJ1-2	CASSPFAPNYGYTF	TGTGCCAGCAGCCCTTTTGCCCCAAACTATGGCTACACCTTC
TRBV10-3	.	.	TRBJ2-7	CAISYPNYEQYF	TGTGCCATCTCCTACCCGAACTACGAGCAGTACTTC
TRBV7-6	.	TRBD1	TRBJ1-2	CASSLARTGNYGYTF	TGTGCCAGCAGCTTAGCGCGGACAGGAAACTATGGCTACACCTTC
TRBV28	few	.	TRBJ2-7	CASMSGGSSSYEQYF	TGTGCCAGCATGTCCGGAGGGAGCAGCTCCTACGAGCAGTACTTC
TRBV28	.	.	TRBJ1-2	CAIRDGQFPNYGYTF	TGTGCCATCAGAGACGGACAGTTTCCTAACTATGGCTACACCTTC
TRBV19	.	TRBD2	TRBJ2-5	CASSDRLAGGTQETQYF	TGTGCCAGTAGCGATCGGCTAGCGGGGGGCACGCAAGAGACCCAGTACTTC
TRBV10-3	.	TRBD1	TRBJ1-6	CAISDRDRGDSPLHF	TGTGCCATCAGTGACCGGGACAGGGGTGATTCACCCCTCCACTTT
TRBV28	.	TRBD1	TRBJ1-5	CASSSQGIGNQPQHF	TGTGCCAGCAGTTCACAGGGGATCGGCAATCAGCCCCAGCATTTT
TRBV10-2	.	TRBD1	TRBJ1-1	CASSQGEVTEAFF	TGCGCCAGCTCACAGGGGGAAGTAACTGAAGCTTTCTTT
TRBV19	.	TRBD1	TRBJ2-7	CASSTSGTGGYEQYF	TGTGCCAGTAGTACCTCCGGGACAGGGGGCTACGAGCAGTACTTC
TRBV6-5	.	.	TRBJ2-7	CASNTLASYEQYF	TGTGCCAGCAATACACTAGCCTCCTACGAGCAGTACTTC
TRBV9	.	.	TRBJ2-2	CASSVDRGSWYTGELFF	TGTGCCAGCAGCGTAGATCGGGGAAGTTGGTACACCGGGGAGCTGTTTTTT
TRBV9	.	.	TRBJ2-7	CASSVGAYAYEQYF	TGTGCCAGCAGCGTAGGAGCGTATGCCTACGAGCAGTACTTC